The sequence of this T cell receptor (beta chain) was determined in a study of cytomegalovirus exposure and HLA in healthy donors. Study context: HLA-typed donors contributed about 85 million unique TCRs, which were held in an early data release.

A note on this clone: Its target is unknown.

General study findings and limits: Other equally common chains were less clonally expanded than HLA-associated TCR beta chains, a later analysis showed.

The PCR had 60 Vbeta and 13 Jbeta primers. Here immunoSEQ multiplex PCR was the method, and the copy in TCRdb shows in-frame clones only, minus some. In the table there are about 130,000 clones, around 83% of which are singletons. V gave up 4 bases and J gave up 7 bases, with 13 bases separating them. CDR1 is MNHEY, CDR2 SMNVEV, per germline (reference sequence). The CDR3 is 14 amino acids. This chain connects TRBV27 to TRBJ1-4; TRBD1 is a possible D gene (6 bases). This TCR was sampled from a woman aged 30 to 39 in good health and CMV-seropositive. Material for sequencing was PBMCs. In nucleotides, the CDR3 is TGTGCCAGCAGTTCCCAGGGGACGGGTGAAAAACTGTTTTTT. Protein product: CASSSQGTGEKLFF.